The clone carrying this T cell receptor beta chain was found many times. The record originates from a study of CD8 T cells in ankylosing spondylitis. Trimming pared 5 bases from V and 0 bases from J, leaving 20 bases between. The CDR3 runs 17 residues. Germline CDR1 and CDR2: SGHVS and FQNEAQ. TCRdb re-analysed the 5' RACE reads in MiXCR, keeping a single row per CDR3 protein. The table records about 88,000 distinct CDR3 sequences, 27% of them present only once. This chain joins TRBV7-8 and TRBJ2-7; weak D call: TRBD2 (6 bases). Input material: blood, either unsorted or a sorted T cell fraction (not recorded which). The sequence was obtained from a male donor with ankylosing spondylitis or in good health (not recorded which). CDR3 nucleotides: TGTGCCAGCAGCCCACGTACCTTAGCGGTCCCCTCCTACGAGCAGTACTTC. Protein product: CASSPRTLAVPSYEQYF.